Listed here are 7 T cell receptor beta chains from one sample, sequenced in a study of neurological immune-mediated disorders. TCRdb re-called the 5' RACE reads with MiXCR, one entry per CDR3 protein. Here the sample spans 70,000 to 90,000 distinct CDR3 sequences, roughly 4.7% being singletons. Sequences were obtained from PBMCs. These TCRs come from a woman aged 25 to 39 with multiple sclerosis.

Ten or more counts support this clonotype. J is TRBJ2-3 and V is TRBV5-1; D uncertain. The CDR3 runs to 12 residues. Trimming stripped 3 bases from V and 1 base from J, with 3 bases between. CDR1 and CDR2 (germline): SGHRS, YFSETQ. The CDR3 DNA reads TGCGCCAGCAGCTGGGGCACAGATACGCAGTATTTT. Translated: CASSWGTDTQYF.

This clonotype was observed many times. This chain's CDR3 is CASAWEGAGTGELFF. Written as DNA, the CDR3 is TGTGCCAGCGCCTGGGAGGGGGCAGGGACCGGGGAGCTGTTTTTT. The chain links TRBV11-2 to TRBJ2-2; perhaps D is TRBD1 or TRBD2 (7 bases each). Looked up from germline, CDR1 is SGHAT and CDR2 is FQNNGV. Deletions cut 8 bases from V and 5 bases from J, with 18 bases between. The CDR3 runs 15 residues. Drawing the rest from reference TRBV11-2 and TRBJ2-2, the complete variable domain is EAGVAQSPRYKIIEKRQSVAFWCNPISGHATLYWYQQILGQGPKLLIQFQNNGVVDDSQLPKDRFSAERLKGVDSTLKIQPAKLEDSAVYLCASAWEGAGTGELFFGEGSRLTVL.

The table lists this clonotype with many counts. The genes are TRBV20-1 and TRBJ2-3; the D gene is possibly TRBD2 (6 bases). Trimming pared 0 bases from V and 2 bases from J, leaving 18 bases between. CDR1 DFQATT and CDR2 SNEGSKA come from the germline V gene (reference sequence). There are 17 residues in the CDR3. The CDR3 here is CSARDWAPGLTTDTQYF. In nucleotides, the CDR3 is TGCAGTGCTAGAGATTGGGCCCCCGGACTAACCACAGATACGCAGTATTTT.

This clonotype was detected many times. The chain is built from TRBV28 and TRBJ2-1; D may be TRBD1 or TRBD2 (6 bases each). V was shortened by 9 bases and J by 3 bases, with 18 bases between the two germline ends. The CDR3 spans 15 residues. Germline CDR1 is MDHEN and CDR2 is SYDVKM. The CDR3 protein is CASSGAYPNYNEQFF. The CDR3 DNA sequence: TGTGCCAGTTCGGGGGCATACCCAAACTACAATGAGCAGTTCTTC.

This clonotype showed up many times. The gene calls are TRBV10-3 and TRBJ1-5; D may be TRBD1 (5 bases). This CDR3 has 13 amino acids. Germline V gene sequence: CDR1 ENHRY, CDR2 SYGVKD. Trimming removed 6 bases at V and 5 bases at J, with 11 bases between. This CDR3 reads CAIRGQGHQPQHF. CDR3 DNA sequence: TGTGCCATCAGAGGTCAGGGACATCAGCCCCAGCATTTT.

This clonotype was counted a few times. This chain uses TRBV5-1 with TRBJ1-4; no clear D. This CDR3 spans 16 amino acids. Germline V gives CDR1 SGHRS, CDR2 YFSETQ. Trimming took off 3 bases at V and 7 bases at J, with 19 bases between the two ends. The CDR3, as DNA: TGCGCCAGCAGCTCCGGTACTTTGGACCGTACTGAAAAACTGTTTTTT. It yields the protein CASSSGTLDRTEKLFF.

In its sample, this clonotype was seen many times. CDR3 nucleotide sequence: TGCAGTGCTAGACCTAGCGGGGGGAATGCAGATACGCAGTATTTT. Its translation is CSARPSGGNADTQYF. This sequence joins TRBV20-1 and TRBJ2-3, with 11 bases lining up with TRBD2. Per the germline V gene, CDR1 is DFQATT and CDR2 is SNEGSKA (reference sequence). V lost 2 bases to trimming and J lost 4 bases; unmatched junction nucleotides: 5. The CDR3 loop spans 15 amino acids.